The 2 T cell receptor beta chains in this list originate from one sample, sequenced in a study of blood T cell repertoires in COVID-19. The repertoire was sequenced with immunoSEQ multiplex PCR; TCRdb's copy has only in-frame clones and lacks some. The table records around 200,000 clones, 90% of them present only once. Sequenced input: peripheral blood. The receptors here all came from a man over 45 with acute or convalescent COVID-19.

Only a few counts were recorded for this clone. V is TRBV5-3 and J is TRBJ1-6; TRBD1 is a possible D gene (6 bases). TRBV5-3 qualifies as an ORF whose function is uncertain. This CDR3 contains 16 residues. V gave up 4 bases and J gave up 10 bases, with 21 bases separating them. For the CDR3, the DNA is TGTGCCAGAAGCCAACGCGGCCAGGGGTTTATGTCACCCCTCCACTTT. Amino acid sequence: CARSQRGQGFMSPLHF.

The CDR3 DNA reads as TGTGCCAGCAGTTACTCCGTCCGGGAAAGCTACACCTTC. The encoded protein is CASSYSVRESYTF. The chain uses TRBV6-2 or TRBV6-3 and TRBJ1-2; D is ambiguous. CDR3 size: 13 residues. Germline CDR1 is MNHEY and CDR2 is SVGEGT. Between the trimmed V and J ends, which lost 0 bases and 9 bases, there was a span of 11 bases.